This entry lists 22 T cell receptor beta chains sequenced from one sample in a study of shared clonotypes between healthy human individuals. The assay was immunoSEQ multiplex PCR, and TCRdb's table has in-frame clones only and misses some. Of more than 400,000 clones listed, 90% to 96% are singletons. Material for sequencing was naive CD4+ T cells sorted from blood. Stated subset: CD45RA+ positively selected. The receptors shown here come from a woman aged 25 to 39 in good health.

This chain links TRBV28 with TRBJ1-2, with 9 bases identical to TRBD1. The length of the CDR3 is 15 residues. CDR1 is MDHEN and CDR2 is SYDVKM in the germline V gene. V shed 6 bases, J shed 4 bases, and the junction held 9 bases outside the gene matches. The CDR3: CASRARTGEGYGYTF. The DNA of the CDR3 is TGTGCCAGCAGGGCAAGGACAGGGGAAGGCTATGGCTACACCTTC.

The J gene is TRBJ1-1, the V gene TRBV7-8, with D uncertain. Germline V lookup: CDR1 SGHVS, CDR2 FQNEAQ. This CDR3 comprises 14 residues. V was trimmed by 0 bases and J by 0 bases, leaving 5 bases between them. CDR3 bases: TGTGCCAGCAGCTTAGCTACTATGAACACTGAAGCTTTCTTT. This translates into CASSLATMNTEAFF.

The rearrangement uses TRBV19 and TRBJ2-3; the D is unclear. The V gene's germline CDR1 is LNHDA and CDR2 SQIVND (reference sequence). The ends were cut back, 2 bases at V and 1 base at J, with 10 bases in the middle. The CDR3 extends over 15 amino acids. CDR3 loop: CASSIKGWGTDTQYF. CDR3 in DNA: TGTGCCAGTAGTATAAAGGGTTGGGGCACAGATACGCAGTATTTT.

This chain joins TRBV27 and TRBJ2-1; 11 nucleotides match TRBD2. Trimming at V came to 3 bases and at J to 0 bases, leaving 7 bases not matched to a gene. Germline V gene data show CDR1 as MNHEY and CDR2 as SMNVEV (reference sequence). The CDR3 loop spans 18 amino acids. The DNA for the CDR3 is TGTGCCAGCAGTTTCCTAGCGGGAGGTTACATCTCCTACAATGAGCAGTTCTTC. Residues: CASSFLAGGYISYNEQFF.

The V gene is TRBV5-4, the J gene TRBJ2-7; 8 bases map to TRBD1. The CDR3 sequence is 15 residues long. Per the germline V gene, CDR1 is SGHNT and CDR2 is YYREEE (reference sequence). V lost 3 bases to trimming and J lost 6 bases; unmatched junction nucleotides: 11. The DNA of the CDR3 is TGTGCCAGCAGCTCTTCCGGGACAGGATCCCTCGAGCAGTACTTC. Translating gives CASSSSGTGSLEQYF.

The V and J genes are TRBV19 and TRBJ2-3, with 11 bases that match TRBD2. Germline CDR1 and CDR2: LNHDA and SQIVND (reference sequence). V was clipped by 3 bases and J by 4 bases; unmatched bases: 9. CDR3 length equals 17 residues. CDR3 nucleotide sequence: TGTGCCAGTAGTATTCGAAAAGTAGCGGGAGGGGCAGATACGCAGTATTTT. This sequence encodes CASSIRKVAGGADTQYF.

The CDR3 DNA reads as TGCGCCAGCAGCTTGGTGCGGGAGGGCCAGTACGAGCAGTACTTC. Translating it yields CASSLVREGQYEQYF. This chain links TRBV5-1 with TRBJ2-7, with 9 bases matching TRBD2. Germline assignment: CDR1 SGHRS and CDR2 YFSETQ. The CDR3 has 15 residues. Trimming took 0 bases from V and 4 from J; bases not matched to a gene: 5.

V gene TRBV6-1 combines with J gene TRBJ2-1; D ambiguous. Trimming took 5 bases from V and 3 from J, leaving 5 bases between them. The CDR3 has 12 residues. CDR1 is MNHNS, CDR2 SASEGT, per germline. The CDR3 is CASSSHYNEQFF. CDR3 coding DNA: TGTGCCAGCAGTAGTCACTACAATGAGCAGTTCTTC.

This chain uses TRBV10-3 with TRBJ2-5; 7 positions match TRBD2. The J call may be wrong; the DNA end is better matched by TRBJ2-7. The CDR3 has 14 amino acids. The V gene's germline CDR1 is ENHRY and CDR2 SYGVKD. CDR3 bases: TGTGCCATCAGTGAGTCGACGGGGGGCTACGAGCAGTACTTC. Its protein product is CAISESTGGYEQYF.

The chain is built from TRBV19 and TRBJ1-2, with a tentative D call TRBD1 (5 bases). CDR1 and CDR2 (germline): LNHDA, SQIVND (reference sequence). There are 19 residues in the CDR3. The V end was cut by 4 bases, the J end by 4 bases, with 28 bases between. The CDR3 DNA reads TGTGCCAGTAGTACGGGAGGACACCCGGAGAGGGGAGACTCCTATGGCTACACCTTC. Protein sequence: CASSTGGHPERGDSYGYTF.

This rearrangement joins TRBV29-1 to TRBJ2-7; 7 bases are a match to TRBD2. CDR1 is SQVTM and CDR2 is ANQGSEA in the germline V gene. V dropped 8 bases and J dropped 0; count of bases not matched to a gene: 7. This CDR3 spans 13 amino acids. This CDR3 reads CSIGGGSSYEQYF. CDR3 bases: TGCAGCATTGGGGGAGGGTCCTCCTACGAGCAGTACTTC.

This CDR3 reads CASSRSGEILEEQFF. CDR3 coding DNA: TGTGCCAGCAGCCGTAGCGGTGAGATTCTAGAAGAGCAGTTCTTC. The chain employs TRBV7-9 and TRBJ2-1; D possibly corresponds to TRBD2 (6 bases). Trimming shortened V by 5 bases and J by 10 bases, and 21 bases separated the two germline ends. Germline V lookup: CDR1 SEHNR, CDR2 FQNEAQ (reference sequence). This CDR3 is 15 amino acids long.

This sequence joins TRBV21-1 and TRBJ1-2. TRBV21-1 corresponds to a pseudogene. The CDR3 runs 16 residues. The CDR3 spells CASSPPPSMGCYGYTF. Written as DNA, the CDR3 is TGTGCCAGCAGCCCACCCCCCTCAATGGGATGCTATGGCTACACCTTC.

V is TRBV19 and J is TRBJ2-1, with 13 bases identical to TRBD2. Looked up from germline, CDR1 is LNHDA and CDR2 is SQIVND (reference sequence). The CDR3 is 15 residues long. Trimming removed 6 bases from V and 3 bases from J; junction bases left unmatched: 2. CDR3 sequence (DNA): TGTGCCAGTAGAAGGACTAGCGGGAGCTACAATGAGCAGTTCTTC. Translated, it gives CASRRTSGSYNEQFF.

This chain joins TRBV11-2 and TRBJ2-5; 12 bases line up with TRBD2. Trimming took 5 bases from V and 11 from J; bases not matched to a gene: 12. Per germline, CDR1 SGHAT and CDR2 FQNNGV. This CDR3 region has 15 residues. The CDR3 reads CASSGLAGKLREQYF. Here the CDR3 DNA reads TGTGCCAGCAGCGGACTAGCGGGGAAATTACGGGAGCAGTACTTC.

The chain employs TRBV29-1 and TRBJ2-6; 8 positions match TRBD1. The CDR3 is made up of 14 amino acids. V gave up 6 bases and J gave up 1 base; unmatched junction bases: 2. From germline, CDR1 is SQVTM and CDR2 ANQGSEA. In nucleotides, the CDR3 is TGCAGCGTAACAGGGGGTTCTGGGGCCAACGTCCTGACTTTC. Protein: CSVTGGSGANVLTF.

This sequence joins TRBV5-4 and TRBJ2-3; D call uncertain. Germline V lookup: CDR1 SGHNT, CDR2 YYREEE (reference sequence). The CDR3 has 15 residues. V lost 0 bases to trimming and J lost 0 bases, with 8 bases between them. CDR3 nucleotides: TGTGCCAGCAGCTTGGCCACTACTAGCACAGATACGCAGTATTTT. It translates to CASSLATTSTDTQYF. Looking up the rest from reference TRBV5-4 and TRBJ2-3 gives the full variable domain: ETGVTQSPTHLIKTRGQQVTLRCSSQSGHNTVSWYQQALGQGPQFIFQYYREEENGRGNFPPRFSGLQFPNYSSELNVNALELDDSALYLCASSLATTSTDTQYFGPGTRLTVL.

The chain has TRBV4-1 and TRBJ2-7, with 11 bases fitting TRBD2. The ends lost 1 base at V and 3 bases at J; junction bases unmatched: 5. Germline V gene lookup returns CDR1 MGHRA and CDR2 YSYEKL. This CDR3 comprises 16 residues. The DNA for the CDR3 is TGCGCCAGCAGCCAAGCCCCGGGACTAGCGGACTACGAGCAGTACTTC. Encoded protein: CASSQAPGLADYEQYF.

Notes on this clone: This same CDR3 is encoded by further DNA sequences in the sample. The J gene is TRBJ1-3, the V gene TRBV28; TRBD1 is a possible D gene (6 bases). Germline CDR1 and CDR2: MDHEN and SYDVKM. The CDR3 covers 13 residues. The V and J ends lost 4 bases and 4 bases respectively, with 8 bases between them. CDR3 amino acids: CASSSGQGNTIYF. The CDR3 coding sequence is TGTGCCAGCAGTTCAGGACAGGGAAACACCATATATTTT.

The V call is TRBV5-6, the J call TRBJ2-7; TRBD1 matches at 7 bases. The junction had 5 bases not matched to a gene; V was cut back by 4 bases and J by 4 bases. There are 13 residues in the CDR3. CDR1 is SGHDT and CDR2 is YYEEEE in the germline V gene. The CDR3: CASSTSDRYEQYF. The DNA of the CDR3 is TGTGCCAGCAGCACCTCGGACAGGTACGAGCAGTACTTC.

This rearrangement joins TRBV19 to TRBJ2-1; D unresolved. The CDR3 is 13 amino acids. Trimming shortened V by 10 bases and J by 8 bases, and 18 bases separated the two germline ends. Germline CDR1 LNHDA, CDR2 SQIVND (reference sequence). The CDR3 region has the DNA TGTGCCACATCCCCCATGACTCGTCATGAGCAGTTCTTC. Translated: CATSPMTRHEQFF.

This sequence joins TRBV7-6 and TRBJ2-3; no clear D. Germline CDR1 is SGHVS and CDR2 is FNYEAQ. Trimming removed 3 bases from V and 0 bases from J, with 13 bases in between. This CDR3 contains 16 residues. CDR3 coding DNA: TGTGCCAGCAGCTTTGTAAGCGCCTTAAGCACAGATACGCAGTATTTT. It codes for CASSFVSALSTDTQYF.